The 14 T cell receptor beta chains listed next were all sequenced from one sample in a study of cytomegalovirus exposure and HLA in healthy donors. Researchers ran the PCR with 60 Vbeta and 13 Jbeta primers. TCRdb's table, derived via immunoSEQ multiplex PCR, lists solely in-frame clones and lacks some. This table holds about 120,000 clones, around 80% found once. Sequencing used PBMCs. Every receptor here comes from a man aged 30 to 45 in good health and CMV-seronegative.

The chain recombines TRBV2 with TRBJ1-2; the match to TRBD1 covers 7 bases. V was pared by 5 bases and J by 6 bases, with 6 bases of the junction left unmatched. This CDR3 is 13 amino acids long. CDR1 and CDR2 from the germline V gene are SNHLY and FYNNEI. Here the CDR3 reads CASSPGQRDGYTF. DNA for the CDR3: TGTGCCAGCAGTCCGGGACAGCGCGATGGCTACACCTTC.

The chain recombines TRBV5-4 with TRBJ1-2; TRBD1 matches 7 bases. V lost 3 bases, J lost 4 bases, and 12 bases stayed unmatched. Germline V CDR1 and CDR2: SGHNT, YYREEE (reference sequence). The CDR3 runs to 16 residues. CDR3 amino acids: CASSSGRRGRGYGYTF. The DNA of the CDR3 is TGTGCCAGCAGCTCGGGACGAAGGGGGCGAGGCTATGGCTACACCTTC.

The chain joins TRBV7-2 to TRBJ2-1; 7 bases are shared with TRBD1. V lost 4 bases, J lost 7 bases, and 10 bases stayed unmatched. The CDR3 has 15 residues. Per germline, CDR1 SGHTA and CDR2 FQGNSA. CDR3 protein: CASSSMATGENEQFF. The CDR3 DNA sequence: TGTGCCAGCAGCTCGATGGCCACAGGGGAAAATGAGCAGTTCTTC.

The chain links TRBV28 to TRBJ2-7, with D possibly matching TRBD2 (5 bases). V was clipped by 2 bases and J by 2 bases, with 10 bases between them. This CDR3 is built from 14 residues. In germline, CDR1 is MDHEN, CDR2 SYDVKM. DNA for the CDR3: TGTGCCAGCAGTTTAAGCGGTGAAGCCTACGAGCAGTACTTC. Translated, it gives CASSLSGEAYEQYF.

This sequence joins TRBV18 and TRBJ1-2; TRBD1 aligns across 9 bases. The trim removed 5 bases at V and 2 bases at J, leaving 3 bases unmatched. Per germline, CDR1 KGHSH and CDR2 LQKENI. The CDR3 consists of 14 residues. The CDR3 protein is CASSGGQGNYGYTF. The CDR3 DNA is TGTGCCAGCTCAGGCGGACAGGGGAACTATGGCTACACCTTC.

The table lists this clone with a few counts. The V call is TRBV11-2, the J call TRBJ2-7; 11 nucleotides agree with TRBD1. This CDR3 has 17 residues. CDR1 SGHAT and CDR2 FQNNGV come from the germline V gene. Unmatched junction bases numbered 14, after V lost 4 bases and J lost 6 bases. The CDR3 nucleotides are TGTGCCAGCAGCTACCCCCTGGGGACAGGGGGTCGGGGCGAGCAGTACTTC. Residues: CASSYPLGTGGRGEQYF.

The V gene is TRBV7-9, the J gene TRBJ2-7; 9 bases fit TRBD1. CDR3 size: 15 residues. The J segment lost 2 bases and the V segment lost 5 bases, leaving 7 bases of the junction unmatched. In germline, CDR1 is SEHNR, CDR2 FQNEAQ (reference sequence). The CDR3: CASSDRTGVTYEQYF. CDR3 nucleotides: TGTGCCAGCAGCGACCGGACAGGGGTAACCTACGAGCAGTACTTC.

The V and J genes are TRBV7-9 and TRBJ2-4; 8 bases map to TRBD1. With 5 bases clipped from V and 7 bases from J, the junction kept 13 bases outside the gene matches. This CDR3 is 16 amino acids long. CDR1 and CDR2 (germline): SEHNR, FQNEAQ (reference sequence). CDR3 nucleotide sequence: TGTGCCAGCAGCGCTTATTTCCGACAGGGGATGAACATTCAGTACTTC. Translation gives CASSAYFRQGMNIQYF.

This clone was observed a single time. The CDR3 DNA is TGCGCCAGCAGCCCAGGCCCAGGGTACGAGCAGTACTTC. This codes for CASSPGPGYEQYF. This chain links TRBV5-1 with TRBJ2-7; D may be TRBD1 (5 bases). V was cut by 4 bases and J by 4 bases, with 12 bases left in between. Germline values: CDR1 SGHRS, CDR2 YFSETQ. The CDR3 is 13 residues long. The variable domain in full, with the rest retrieved from reference TRBV5-1 and TRBJ2-7, is KAGVTQTPRYLIKTRGQQVTLSCSPISGHRSVSWYQQTPGQGLQFLFEYFSETQRNKGNFPGRFSGRQFSNSRSEMNVSTLELGDSALYLCASSPGPGYEQYFGPGTRLTVT.

The DNA of the CDR3 is TGTGCCAGCAGCAAAAGGCCTATAACTCGGACAGGGGACGAGCAGTACTTC. Encoded protein: CASSKRPITRTGDEQYF. This sequence joins TRBV27 and TRBJ2-7, with TRBD1 identical over 9 bases. Trimming cost V 6 bases and J 5 bases; bases outside gene matches: 17. Germline values: CDR1 MNHEY, CDR2 SMNVEV (reference sequence). The CDR3 spans 17 residues.

The chain uses TRBV27 and TRBJ2-1; 7 bases are a match to TRBD2. This CDR3 contains 15 residues. The V and J ends lost 2 bases and 4 bases, in that order; junction bases with no gene match: 5. From germline, CDR1 is MNHEY and CDR2 SMNVEV (reference sequence). CDR3 coding DNA: TGTGCCAGCAGTTTAGTGAGGGGAGGGTACAATGAGCAGTTCTTC. Translated, it gives CASSLVRGGYNEQFF.

The chain carries TRBV10-1 and TRBJ1-2, with TRBD1 identical over 7 bases. Germline V lookup: CDR1 WNHNN, CDR2 SYGVQD (reference sequence). The CDR3 totals 13 residues. The V segment lost 4 bases and the J segment 2 bases; nucleotides outside the gene matches: 1. CDR3 in DNA: TGCGCCAGCAGTGCGGGACAGAACTATGGCTACACCTTC. Protein: CASSAGQNYGYTF.

This chain connects TRBV20-1 to TRBJ2-1, with D perhaps TRBD2 (5 bases). V lost 6 bases and J lost 5, with 8 bases in between. The CDR3 covers 11 residues. Germline loops: CDR1 DFQATT, CDR2 SNEGSKA (reference sequence). The CDR3 is CSASGDNEQFF. The CDR3 nucleotides read TGCAGTGCCTCCGGGGACAATGAGCAGTTCTTC.

The chain is built from TRBV19 and TRBJ1-4; the match to TRBD1 covers 8 bases. V lost 8 bases and J lost 7; bases outside the gene matches: 6. This CDR3 is built from 13 residues. Germline V CDR1 and CDR2: LNHDA, SQIVND (reference sequence). The CDR3 here is CASDRGLGEKLFF. The DNA for the CDR3 is TGTGCCAGTGACAGGGGCTTAGGTGAAAAACTGTTTTTT.